This record concerns one T cell receptor beta chain sequence. The V and J ends lost 3 bases and 3 bases respectively, with 15 bases between them. The CDR3 length is 15 residues. CDR1 KGHSH and CDR2 LQKENI come from the germline V gene. Use of 60 Vbeta and 13 Jbeta primers characterized the PCR. Using immunoSEQ multiplex PCR, the repertoire was profiled, and TCRdb retains in-frame clones only, with some absent. This sample has around 87,000 clones, with 65% to 85% found just once. The sample belongs to a study of cytomegalovirus exposure and HLA in healthy donors. The rearrangement uses TRBV18 and TRBJ2-7; the D is unclear. The sequencing sample was made of PBMCs. The receptor comes from a girl aged 2 to 9 in good health and CMV-seropositive. CDR3 coding DNA: TGTGCCAGCTCACCCCAGCCAGGATGGCACTACGAGCAGTACTTC. It is translated as CASSPQPGWHYEQYF.